The 4 T cell receptor beta chains presented below share a single source sample, sequenced in a study of blood T cell repertoires in COVID-19. Libraries were prepared by immunoSEQ multiplex PCR; TCRdb keeps only in-frame clonotypes and omits some of them. The sample yields about 280,000 clones, 75% to 90% seen once. The sequenced sample was PBMCs or T cells enriched from blood (not recorded which). The receptors here all came from a woman between 50 and 59 years old who had recovered from COVID-19.

The V call is TRBV28, the J call TRBJ1-2; TRBD1 matches at 7 bases. CDR1 MDHEN and CDR2 SYDVKM come from the germline V gene. V was clipped by 5 bases and J by 2 bases; unmatched bases: 5. CDR3 length: 14 residues. Here the CDR3 DNA reads TGTGCCAGCAGTCCCGGGGACAGAAACTATGGCTACACCTTC. Translated, it gives CASSPGDRNYGYTF.

The CDR3, as DNA: TGTGCCAGCAGGGACAGTGATTATAATTCACCCCTCCACTTT. Residues: CASRDSDYNSPLHF. V is TRBV2 and J is TRBJ1-6; a weak D match, TRBD1 (6 bases). V lost 6 bases, J lost 4 bases, and 10 bases lay in between. Germline loops: CDR1 SNHLY, CDR2 FYNNEI. This CDR3 is 14 amino acids long. The whole variable domain, filled in from reference TRBV2 and TRBJ1-6, reads EPEVTQTPSHQVTQMGQEVILRCVPISNHLYFYWYRQILGQKVEFLVSFYNNEISEKSEIFDDQFSVERPDGSNFTLKIRSTKLEDSAMYFCASRDSDYNSPLHFGNGTRLTVT.

The rearrangement links TRBV12-3 or TRBV12-4 to TRBJ1-5, with unresolved D. Trimming shortened V by 5 bases and J by 7 bases, and 12 bases separated the two germline ends. The CDR3 runs to 13 residues. The CDR3 bases are TGTGCCAGCAGTGCTCCAGGAGGCCAGCCCCAGCATTTT. Amino acids: CASSAPGGQPQHF.

The chain joins TRBV4-2 to TRBJ2-1; 13 nucleotides agree with TRBD2. V dropped 1 base and J dropped 5; count of bases not matched to a gene: 8. CDR1 is LGHNA and CDR2 is YNFKEQ in the germline V gene. This CDR3 spans 18 amino acids. CDR3 sequence (DNA): TGTGCCAGCAGCCAAGTAAAGGGACTAGCGGGGCACCACAATGAGCAGTTCTTC. Translated: CASSQVKGLAGHHNEQFF.